The entry below describes one TCR beta chain. What it binds is not known. Generated by immunoSEQ multiplex PCR, the TCRdb table keeps only in-frame clones and is missing some. Of 90,000 to 120,000 clones in the sample, 80% to 90% were seen once. These data originate in a study of graft-versus-host responses after intestinal transplantation. Study-wide context: Recipients obtained multivisceral, liver-intestinal, or isolated intestinal transplants. The recipients all started with anti-thymocyte globulin induction and then took tacrolimus and steroids for roughly 3 years.

V lost 1 base to trimming and J lost 4 bases, with 10 bases between them. The CDR3 loop spans 14 amino acids. In germline, CDR1 is LGHNT, CDR2 FRNRAP. Study-level findings and limits: Early declines in HvG clones that occurred post-transplant were associated with peak circulating GvH clone levels. In recipient marrow, GvH clones were found, and some appeared first in ileum or blood.

The sequence was obtained from a human donor who was the organ donor for an intestinal transplant. The source was unstimulated CD4+ T cells sorted from spleen or lymph node cells, collected before transplant. V and J are TRBV12-5 and TRBJ2-5; D gene ambiguous. This CDR3 is CASGLDYAGETQYF. The DNA of the CDR3 is TGTGCTAGTGGTTTGGACTATGCCGGAGAGACCCAGTACTTC.